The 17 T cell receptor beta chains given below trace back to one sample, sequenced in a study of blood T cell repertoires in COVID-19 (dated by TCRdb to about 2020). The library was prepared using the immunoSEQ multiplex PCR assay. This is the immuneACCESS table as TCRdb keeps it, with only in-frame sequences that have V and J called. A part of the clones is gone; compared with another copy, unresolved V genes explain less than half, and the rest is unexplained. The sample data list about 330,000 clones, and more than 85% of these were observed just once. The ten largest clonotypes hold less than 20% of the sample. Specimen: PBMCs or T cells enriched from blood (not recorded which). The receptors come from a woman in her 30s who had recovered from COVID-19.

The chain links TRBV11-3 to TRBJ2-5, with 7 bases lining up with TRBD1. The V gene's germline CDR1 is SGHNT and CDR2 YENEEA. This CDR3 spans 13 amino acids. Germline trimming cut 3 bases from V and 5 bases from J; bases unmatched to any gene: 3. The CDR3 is CASSFLTGETQYF. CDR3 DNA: TGTGCCAGCAGCTTCCTGACAGGGGAGACCCAGTACTTC.

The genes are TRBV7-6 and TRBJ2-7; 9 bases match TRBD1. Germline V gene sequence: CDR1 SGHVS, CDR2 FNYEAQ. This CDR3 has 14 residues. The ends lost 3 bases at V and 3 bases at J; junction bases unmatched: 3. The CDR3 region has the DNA TGTGCCAGCAGCTTGGGACAGGGAAACTACGAGCAGTACTTC. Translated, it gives CASSLGQGNYEQYF.

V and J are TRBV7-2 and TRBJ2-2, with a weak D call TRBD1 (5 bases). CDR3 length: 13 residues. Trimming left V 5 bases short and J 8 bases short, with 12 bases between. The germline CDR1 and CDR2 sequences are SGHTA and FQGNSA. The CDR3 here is CASSLLQGGELFF. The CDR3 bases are TGTGCCAGCAGCCTCCTCCAGGGTGGGGAGCTGTTTTTT.

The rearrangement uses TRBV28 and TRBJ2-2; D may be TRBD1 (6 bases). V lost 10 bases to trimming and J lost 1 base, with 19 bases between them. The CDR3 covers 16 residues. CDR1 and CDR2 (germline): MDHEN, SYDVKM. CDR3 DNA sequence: TGTGCCACCACACTACCTAGGGGGTTGAACACCGGGGAGCTGTTTTTT. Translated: CATTLPRGLNTGELFF.

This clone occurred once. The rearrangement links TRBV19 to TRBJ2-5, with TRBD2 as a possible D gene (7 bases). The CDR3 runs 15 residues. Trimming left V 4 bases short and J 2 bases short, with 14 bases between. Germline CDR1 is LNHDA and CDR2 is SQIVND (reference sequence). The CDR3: CASSKRTAGQETQYF. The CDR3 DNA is TGTGCCAGTAGTAAGCGGACAGCGGGACAAGAGACCCAGTACTTC.

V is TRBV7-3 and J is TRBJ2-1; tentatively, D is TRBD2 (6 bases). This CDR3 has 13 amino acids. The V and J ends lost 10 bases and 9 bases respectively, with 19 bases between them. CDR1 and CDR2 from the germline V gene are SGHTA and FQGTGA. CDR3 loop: CATSTSMGGEQFF. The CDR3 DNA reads TGTGCCACCTCCACTAGCATGGGGGGTGAGCAGTTCTTC.

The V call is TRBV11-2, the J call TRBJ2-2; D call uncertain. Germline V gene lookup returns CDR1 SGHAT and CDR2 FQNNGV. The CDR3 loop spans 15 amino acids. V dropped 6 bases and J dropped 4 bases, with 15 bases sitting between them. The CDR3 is CASRFLRQATGELFF. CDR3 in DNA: TGTGCCAGCAGGTTTCTCAGACAAGCCACCGGGGAGCTGTTTTTT.

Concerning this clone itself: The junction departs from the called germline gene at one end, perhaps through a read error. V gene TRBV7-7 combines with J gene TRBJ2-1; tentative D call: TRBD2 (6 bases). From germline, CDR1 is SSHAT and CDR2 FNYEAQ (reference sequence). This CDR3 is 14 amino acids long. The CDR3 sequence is CASSLAEQGYEQFF. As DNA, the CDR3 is TGTGCTAGCAGCTTAGCGGAGCAGGGCTATGAGCAGTTCTTC.

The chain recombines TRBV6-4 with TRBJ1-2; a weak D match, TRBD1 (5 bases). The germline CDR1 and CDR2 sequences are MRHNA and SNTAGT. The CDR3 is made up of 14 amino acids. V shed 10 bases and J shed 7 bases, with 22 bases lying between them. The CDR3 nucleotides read TGTGCCACGCAGGTGGGGCCAGGGATGGGTGGCTACACCTTC. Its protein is CATQVGPGMGGYTF.

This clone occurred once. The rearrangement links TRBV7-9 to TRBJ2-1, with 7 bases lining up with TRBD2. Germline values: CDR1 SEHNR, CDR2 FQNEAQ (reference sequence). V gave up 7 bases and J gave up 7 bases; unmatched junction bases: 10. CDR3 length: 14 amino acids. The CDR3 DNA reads TGTGCCAGCACCCTATCGGGGGGTCGGAATGAGCAGTTCTTC. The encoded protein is CASTLSGGRNEQFF. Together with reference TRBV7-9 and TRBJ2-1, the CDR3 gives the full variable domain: DTGVSQNPRHKITKRGQNVTFRCDPISEHNRLYWYRQTLGQGPEFLTYFQNEAQLEKSRLLSDRFSAERPKGSFSTLEIQRTEQGDSAMYLCASTLSGGRNEQFFGPGTRLTVL.

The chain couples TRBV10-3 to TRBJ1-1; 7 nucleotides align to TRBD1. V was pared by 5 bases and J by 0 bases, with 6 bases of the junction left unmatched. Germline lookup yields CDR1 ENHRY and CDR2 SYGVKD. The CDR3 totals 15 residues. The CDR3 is CAISTRDRLNTEAFF. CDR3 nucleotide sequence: TGTGCCATCAGTACCCGGGACAGATTGAACACTGAAGCTTTCTTT.

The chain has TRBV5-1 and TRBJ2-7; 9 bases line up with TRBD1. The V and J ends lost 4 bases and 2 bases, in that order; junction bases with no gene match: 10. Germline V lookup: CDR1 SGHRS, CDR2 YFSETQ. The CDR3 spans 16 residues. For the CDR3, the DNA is TGCGCCAGCAGCAGGGGGGACAGGGCGGCTACCTACGAGCAGTACTTC. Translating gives CASSRGDRAATYEQYF.

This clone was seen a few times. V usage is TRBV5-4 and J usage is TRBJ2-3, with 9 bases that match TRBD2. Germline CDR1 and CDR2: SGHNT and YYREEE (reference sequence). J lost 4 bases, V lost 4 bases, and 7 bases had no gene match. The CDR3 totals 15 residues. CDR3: CASSRPSGVADTQYF. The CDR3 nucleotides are TGTGCCAGCAGCAGGCCTAGCGGGGTAGCAGATACGCAGTATTTT.

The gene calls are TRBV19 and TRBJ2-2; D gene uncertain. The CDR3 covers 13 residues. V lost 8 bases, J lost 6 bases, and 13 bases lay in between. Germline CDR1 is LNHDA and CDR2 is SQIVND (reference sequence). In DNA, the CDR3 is TGTGCCAGTTCGGTGGTAATCTCCGGGGAGCTGTTTTTT. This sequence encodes CASSVVISGELFF.

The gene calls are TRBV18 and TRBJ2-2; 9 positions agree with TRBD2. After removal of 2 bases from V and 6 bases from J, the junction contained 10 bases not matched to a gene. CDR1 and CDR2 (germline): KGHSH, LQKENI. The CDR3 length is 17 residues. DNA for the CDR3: TGTGCCAGCTCACCAGCCGATAGCGGGAGTGTTTCCGGGGAGCTGTTTTTT. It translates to CASSPADSGSVSGELFF.

The CDR3 loop is CASSYSGGPGDTQYF. The CDR3 coding sequence is TGTGCCAGCAGTTACTCCGGGGGGCCGGGAGATACGCAGTATTTT. The chain couples TRBV3-1 (or the pseudogene TRBV3-2) to TRBJ2-3; tentative D call: TRBD2 (7 bases). The V end was cut by 6 bases, the J end by 5 bases, with 18 bases between. There are 15 residues in the CDR3. CDR1 LGHDT and CDR2 YNNKEL come from the germline V gene (reference sequence).

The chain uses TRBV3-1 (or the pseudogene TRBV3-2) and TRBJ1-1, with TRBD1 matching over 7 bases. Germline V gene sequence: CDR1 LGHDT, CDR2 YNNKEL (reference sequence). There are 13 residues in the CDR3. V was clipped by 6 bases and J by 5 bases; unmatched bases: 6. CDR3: CASSYRGGTEAFF. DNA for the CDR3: TGTGCCAGCAGTTACAGGGGAGGAACTGAAGCTTTCTTT.